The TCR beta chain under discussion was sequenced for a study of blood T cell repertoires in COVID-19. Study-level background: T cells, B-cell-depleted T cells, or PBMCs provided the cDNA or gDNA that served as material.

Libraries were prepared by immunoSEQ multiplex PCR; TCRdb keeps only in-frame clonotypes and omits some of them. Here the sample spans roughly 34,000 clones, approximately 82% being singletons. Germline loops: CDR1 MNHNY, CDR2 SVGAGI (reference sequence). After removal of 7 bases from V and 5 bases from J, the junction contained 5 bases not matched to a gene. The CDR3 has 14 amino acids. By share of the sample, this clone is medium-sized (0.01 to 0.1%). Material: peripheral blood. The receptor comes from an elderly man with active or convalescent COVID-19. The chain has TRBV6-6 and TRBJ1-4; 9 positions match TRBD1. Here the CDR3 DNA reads TGTGCCAGCACTAAAACAGGGGGCAATGAAAAACTGTTTTTT. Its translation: CASTKTGGNEKLFF.